The 26 T cell receptor beta chains reported below all come from one sample, sequenced in a study of cytomegalovirus exposure and HLA in healthy donors. Clones were read by immunoSEQ multiplex PCR, and TCRdb kept only the in-frame ones, dropping some. Of some 230,000 clones in the sample, 90% to 95% were seen once. Sequencing was done on a sample of PBMCs. Source of these receptors: a woman between 18 and 29 years old in good health and CMV-seronegative.

The V gene is TRBV5-4, the J gene TRBJ2-6; TRBD2 agrees at 12 bases. CDR1 and CDR2 (germline): SGHNT, YYREEE (reference sequence). Trimming at V came to 0 bases and at J to 4 bases, leaving 8 bases not matched to a gene. CDR3 size: 19 residues. Written as DNA, the CDR3 is TGTGCCAGCAGCTTGGAGCCAGGACTAGCGGGACCCGGGGCCAACGTCCTGACTTTC. It yields the protein CASSLEPGLAGPGANVLTF.

The CDR3 loop is CASSYLREGPQHF. The CDR3 DNA reads TGTGCCAGCAGTTACCTCCGCGAGGGGCCCCAGCATTTT. This chain uses TRBV6-5 with TRBJ1-5; D not resolved. Trimming removed 2 bases from V and 9 bases from J, with 11 bases in between. Germline loops: CDR1 MNHEY, CDR2 SVGAGI. The CDR3 sequence is 13 residues long.

The chain joins TRBV7-9 to TRBJ1-1; D remains unclear. The CDR3 is 18 amino acids. Germline V gene sequence: CDR1 SEHNR, CDR2 FQNEAQ (reference sequence). Trimming took off 1 base at V and 0 bases at J, with 18 bases between the two ends. The DNA for the CDR3 is TGTGCCAGCAGCTTAGATGCAGGTCCATACAAGGTGAACACTGAAGCTTTCTTT. Protein: CASSLDAGPYKVNTEAFF.

V gene TRBV7-9 combines with J gene TRBJ2-1, with TRBD2 matching over 9 bases. Germline CDR1 and CDR2: SEHNR and FQNEAQ (reference sequence). The V and J ends lost 5 bases and 6 bases, in that order; junction bases with no gene match: 11. This CDR3 comprises 16 residues. In nucleotides, the CDR3 is TGTGCCAGCAGCCTAATAGCGGGAGTTCTCTCCAATGAGCAGTTCTTC. It is translated as CASSLIAGVLSNEQFF. Supplemented by reference TRBV7-9 and TRBJ2-1, the full variable domain reads DTGVSQNPRHKITKRGQNVTFRCDPISEHNRLYWYRQTLGQGPEFLTYFQNEAQLEKSRLLSDRFSAERPKGSFSTLEIQRTEQGDSAMYLCASSLIAGVLSNEQFFGPGTRLTVL.

This sequence joins TRBV19 and TRBJ1-5; maybe TRBD1 (5 bases). The CDR3 sequence is 14 residues long. Germline V gene data show CDR1 as LNHDA and CDR2 as SQIVND (reference sequence). V lost 4 bases to trimming and J lost 1 base, with 8 bases between them. The CDR3 protein is CASSTGKSNQPQHF. The CDR3 DNA is TGTGCCAGTAGTACAGGGAAGAGCAATCAGCCCCAGCATTTT.

This chain's CDR3 is CASSQMDRVDGYTF. The CDR3 region has the DNA TGTGCCAGCTCACAGATGGACAGGGTTGATGGCTACACCTTC. The V gene is TRBV18, the J gene TRBJ1-2; 8 bases fit TRBD1. The CDR3 consists of 14 residues. In germline, CDR1 is KGHSH, CDR2 LQKENI. V lost 4 bases to trimming and J lost 6 bases; unmatched junction nucleotides: 7.

The chain uses TRBV5-1 and TRBJ2-5; no clear D. Germline CDR1 SGHRS, CDR2 YFSETQ. The V end was cut by 0 bases, the J end by 5 bases, with 5 bases between. CDR3 size: 12 residues. CDR3 region: CASSLGQETQYF. CDR3 DNA sequence: TGCGCCAGCAGCTTGGGGCAGGAGACCCAGTACTTC.

The CDR3 DNA sequence: TGTGCCAGCAGCTTAACCCAACAGGCCTACGAGCAGTACTTC. Its protein product is CASSLTQQAYEQYF. The chain has TRBV7-6 and TRBJ2-7; the D gene is possibly TRBD1 (5 bases). The CDR3 consists of 14 residues. Between the trimmed V and J ends, which lost 2 bases and 2 bases, there was a span of 10 bases. From germline, CDR1 is SGHVS and CDR2 FNYEAQ.

The chain employs TRBV6-6 and TRBJ2-7; tentatively, D is TRBD1 (5 bases). With 6 bases removed from V and 0 bases from J, the gap between germline ends came to 9 bases. Germline values: CDR1 MNHNY, CDR2 SVGAGI (reference sequence). The CDR3 length is 13 residues. The chain's CDR3 is CASRPQVSYEQYF. The DNA of the CDR3 is TGTGCCAGCAGGCCACAGGTCTCCTACGAGCAGTACTTC.

The gene calls are TRBV28 and TRBJ2-1, with TRBD1 matching over 9 bases. The germline V gene encodes CDR1 MDHEN and CDR2 SYDVKM. CDR3 length: 18 residues. The ends lost 6 bases at V and 0 bases at J; junction bases unmatched: 12. The chain's CDR3 is CASSTGTGQRTSYNEQFF. In nucleotides, the CDR3 is TGTGCCAGCAGCACCGGGACAGGGCAGCGCACCTCCTACAATGAGCAGTTCTTC.

V is TRBV6-1 and J is TRBJ2-4, with D perhaps TRBD2 (6 bases). The CDR3 length is 13 residues. CDR1 is MNHNS and CDR2 is SASEGT in the germline V gene. V lost 5 bases, J lost 8 bases, and 13 bases lay in between. DNA for the CDR3: TGTGCCAGCAGTTTGGACCGGAGGGACATTCAGTACTTC. Its protein is CASSLDRRDIQYF.

The rearrangement uses TRBV6-5 and TRBJ2-3, with TRBD2 identical over 9 bases. The J segment lost 5 bases and the V segment lost 6 bases, leaving 9 bases of the junction unmatched. The length of the CDR3 is 15 residues. Germline V lookup: CDR1 MNHEY, CDR2 SVGAGI. Here the CDR3 reads CASSLSGSRGDTQYF. The CDR3 DNA is TGTGCCAGCAGCCTTAGCGGGAGCCGTGGAGATACGCAGTATTTT.

The V gene is TRBV29-1, the J gene TRBJ2-1; D ambiguous. The V end was cut by 8 bases, the J end by 5 bases, with 13 bases between. This CDR3 has 12 amino acids. Germline V gene sequence: CDR1 SQVTM, CDR2 ANQGSEA. The CDR3 DNA follows: TGCAGCTCCCGGCGGAGCCACAATGAGCAGTTCTTC. Translation gives CSSRRSHNEQFF.

This rearrangement joins TRBV15 to TRBJ2-1; 11 bases line up with TRBD2. Trimming cost V 4 bases and J 3 bases; bases outside gene matches: 2. The CDR3 extends over 15 amino acids. Germline CDR1 is LNHNV and CDR2 is YYDKDF (reference sequence). CDR3 nucleotide sequence: TGTGCCACCAGCACAGGACTAGCGGGCTACAATGAGCAGTTCTTC. Translating it yields CATSTGLAGYNEQFF.

V and J are TRBV6-6 and TRBJ2-1; D is ambiguous. The CDR3 runs 16 residues. V was clipped by 2 bases and J by 0 bases, with 11 bases between them. Germline V gene data show CDR1 as MNHNY and CDR2 as SVGAGI (reference sequence). CDR3 region: CASSYEVKSSYNEQFF. DNA of the CDR3: TGTGCCAGCAGTTACGAAGTTAAGAGCTCCTACAATGAGCAGTTCTTC.

This clone was found once. The rearrangement joins TRBV2 to TRBJ2-2; D gene uncertain. Germline assignment: CDR1 SNHLY and CDR2 FYNNEI. This CDR3 spans 18 amino acids. The V and J ends lost 6 bases and 1 base respectively, with 21 bases between them. DNA for the CDR3: TGTGCCAGCAGCCCGAACCGACGGAGAGCACAGAACACCGGGGAGCTGTTTTTT. It encodes CASSPNRRRAQNTGELFF.

In its sample, this clone was seen many times. V usage is TRBV2 and J usage is TRBJ2-7; perhaps TRBD1 as D (6 bases). CDR3 length: 11 residues. V shed 11 bases and J shed 1 base, with 9 bases lying between them. Per germline, CDR1 SNHLY and CDR2 FYNNEI. The CDR3 here is CAVGGSYEQYF. The CDR3, as DNA: TGTGCCGTAGGGGGTTCCTACGAGCAGTACTTC.

The chain carries TRBV27 and TRBJ1-1; 10 bases agree with TRBD1. The CDR3 sequence is 16 residues long. Per germline, CDR1 MNHEY and CDR2 SMNVEV (reference sequence). J lost 3 bases, V lost 4 bases, and 8 bases had no gene match. The CDR3 bases are TGTGCCAGCAGTTCCGGGACAGGGGTTTTTTACACTGAAGCTTTCTTT. Its protein product is CASSSGTGVFYTEAFF.

The chain combines TRBV2 with TRBJ1-2; D is uncertain. V was trimmed by 1 base and J by 0 bases, leaving 9 bases between them. This CDR3 region has 15 residues. The V gene's germline CDR1 is SNHLY and CDR2 FYNNEI. CDR3 sequence reads: CASSEVGRANYGYTF. For the CDR3, the DNA is TGTGCCAGCAGTGAAGTAGGGAGGGCTAACTATGGCTACACCTTC.

This rearrangement joins TRBV4-1 to TRBJ2-7; D perhaps matches TRBD2 (5 bases). Germline CDR1 is MGHRA and CDR2 is YSYEKL. The CDR3 spans 14 residues. V lost 2 bases, J lost 5 bases, and 13 bases lay in between. The CDR3 here is CASSQLRVLNEQYF. The DNA of the CDR3 is TGCGCCAGCAGCCAACTGAGGGTACTCAACGAGCAGTACTTC.

The chain is built from TRBV19 and TRBJ1-6; D not certain. Trimming removed 6 bases at V and 8 bases at J, with 14 bases between. This CDR3 has 14 residues. Germline V gives CDR1 LNHDA, CDR2 SQIVND (reference sequence). The CDR3 here is CASRTGGPYSPLHF. The CDR3 nucleotides read TGTGCCAGTAGAACGGGAGGCCCTTATTCACCCCTCCACTTT.

V usage is TRBV11-3 and J usage is TRBJ2-1; 14 bases map to TRBD2. Trimming at V came to 4 bases and at J to 10 bases, leaving 3 bases not matched to a gene. Germline V gives CDR1 SGHNT, CDR2 YENEEA. This CDR3 contains 14 residues. CDR3 sequence: CASSSGLAGGEQFF. CDR3 DNA sequence: TGTGCCAGCAGCTCTGGACTAGCGGGAGGCGAGCAGTTCTTC. Complete variable domain (other parts from reference TRBV11-3 and TRBJ2-1): EAGVVQSPRYKIIEKKQPVAFWCNPISGHNTLYWYLQNLGQGPELLIRYENEEAVDDSQLPKDRFSAERLKGVDSTLKIQPAELGDSAVYLCASSSGLAGGEQFFGPGTRLTVL.

The chain uses TRBV6-5 and TRBJ2-7; 7 bases match TRBD1. Trimming cost V 2 bases and J 7 bases; bases outside gene matches: 11. Germline V lookup: CDR1 MNHEY, CDR2 SVGAGI. This CDR3 is 15 amino acids long. CDR3 region: CASSYLRQGQGEQYF. The DNA for the CDR3 is TGTGCCAGCAGTTACCTCAGACAGGGTCAGGGAGAGCAGTACTTC.

The chain combines TRBV6-6 with TRBJ1-2; D is perhaps TRBD1 (5 bases). Trimming shortened V by 2 bases and J by 8 bases, and 15 bases separated the two germline ends. CDR1 is MNHNY and CDR2 is SVGAGI in the germline V gene (reference sequence). The CDR3 consists of 14 residues. CDR3 loop: CASSYTGSEGGYTF. The DNA for the CDR3 is TGTGCCAGCAGTTACACAGGCTCGGAGGGAGGCTACACCTTC.

The genes are TRBV27 and TRBJ2-1; the match to TRBD2 covers 7 bases. The CDR3 spans 15 residues. Germline CDR1 and CDR2: MNHEY and SMNVEV (reference sequence). V shed 7 bases and J 4 bases; nucleotides not matched to a gene: 10. DNA for the CDR3: TGTGCCAGCACCGACCGGGACTATCCTTACAATGAGCAGTTCTTC. Residues: CASTDRDYPYNEQFF.

Note on this clone: Additional DNA sequences in this sample encode the identical CDR3. The chain recombines TRBV27 with TRBJ2-7; D is uncertain. CDR1 MNHEY and CDR2 SMNVEV come from the germline V gene (reference sequence). This CDR3 has 13 amino acids. V lost 5 bases and J lost 0, with 8 bases in between. The CDR3 protein is CASSPGNSYEQYF. The CDR3 DNA follows: TGTGCCAGCAGTCCGGGTAACTCCTACGAGCAGTACTTC.